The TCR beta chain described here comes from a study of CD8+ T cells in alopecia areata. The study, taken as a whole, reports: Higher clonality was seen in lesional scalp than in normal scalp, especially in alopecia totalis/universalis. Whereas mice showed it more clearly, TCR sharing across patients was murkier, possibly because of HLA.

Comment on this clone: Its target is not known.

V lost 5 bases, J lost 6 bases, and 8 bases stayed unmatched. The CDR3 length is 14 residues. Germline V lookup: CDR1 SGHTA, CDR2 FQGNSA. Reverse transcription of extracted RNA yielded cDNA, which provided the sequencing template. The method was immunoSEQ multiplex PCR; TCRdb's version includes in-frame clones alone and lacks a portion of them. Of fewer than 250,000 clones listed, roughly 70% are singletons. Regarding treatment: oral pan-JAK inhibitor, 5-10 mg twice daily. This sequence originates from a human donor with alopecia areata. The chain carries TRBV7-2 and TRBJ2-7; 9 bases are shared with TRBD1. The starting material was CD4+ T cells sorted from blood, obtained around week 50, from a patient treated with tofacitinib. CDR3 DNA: TGTGCCAGCAGCCGGGACAGGGTTCCAGGCGAGCAGTACTTC. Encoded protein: CASSRDRVPGEQYF. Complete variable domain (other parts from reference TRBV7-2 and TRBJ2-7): GAGVSQSPSNKVTEKGKDVELRCDPISGHTALYWYRQSLGQGLEFLIYFQGNSAPDKSGLPSDRFSAERTGGSVSTLTIQRTQQEDSAVYLCASSRDRVPGEQYFGPGTRLTVT.